Listed below are T cell receptor beta chains from one sample, sequenced in a study of blood T cells in healthy people across ages. Each CDR3 protein is one row after TCRdb ran MiXCR on the 5' RACE reads. The profile covers some 1,500,000 distinct CDR3 sequences, with 40% to 45% appearing a single time and under 5% taken by the ten largest. Sequenced sample: blood. The receptors derive from a woman under 30 in good health. CDR3s include the opening cysteine and the closing phenylalanine or tryptophan. The D gene is left open where the match is weak. Size is omitted from some rows. Given values are once, few, many or a class for expanded clones.

CDR3 protein: CASSVELSAYNEQFF
CDR3 DNA: TGTGCCAGCAGCGTAGAATTAAGCGCTTACAATGAGCAGTTCTTC
clone size: NA
V gene: TRBV9
D gene: NA
J gene: TRBJ2-1
CDR3 length: 15

CDR3 protein: CASSQAAGRNEQFF
CDR3 DNA: TGCGCCAGCAGCCAAGCGGCAGGGCGAAATGAGCAGTTCTTC
clone size: NA
V gene: TRBV4-1
D gene: NA
J gene: TRBJ2-1
CDR3 length: 14

CDR3 protein: CSAAPTGLGDEQYF
CDR3 DNA: TGCAGTGCTGCTCCGACAGGGTTGGGTGACGAGCAGTACTTC
clone size: few
V gene: TRBV20-1
D gene: TRBD1
J gene: TRBJ2-7
CDR3 length: 14

CDR3 protein: CASSLGQRNYGYTF
CDR3 DNA: TGTGCCAGCAGCTTGGGACAGAGAAACTATGGCTACACCTTC
clone size: NA
V gene: TRBV7-2
D gene: TRBD1
J gene: TRBJ1-2
CDR3 length: 14

CDR3 protein: CASSPSGGKNEQFF
CDR3 DNA: TGCGCCAGCAGCCCTAGCGGGGGGAAAAATGAGCAGTTCTTC
clone size: few
V gene: TRBV4-1
D gene: TRBD2
J gene: TRBJ2-1
CDR3 length: 14

CDR3 protein: CASSYAGTGGDEQYF
CDR3 DNA: TGTGCCAGCAGTTACGCCGGGACAGGGGGCGACGAGCAGTACTTC
clone size: NA
V gene: TRBV6-5
D gene: TRBD1
J gene: TRBJ2-7
CDR3 length: 15

CDR3 protein: CASTPSGAGEAFF
CDR3 DNA: TGTGCCAGCACGCCCTCCGGGGCAGGTGAAGCTTTCTTT
clone size: few
V gene: TRBV18
D gene: NA
J gene: TRBJ1-1
CDR3 length: 13

CDR3 protein: CSVGGTYYEQYF
CDR3 DNA: TGCAGCGTTGGAGGGACATACTACGAGCAGTACTTC
clone size: NA
V gene: TRBV29-1
D gene: NA
J gene: TRBJ2-7
CDR3 length: 12

CDR3 protein: CASSQEWRFSYEQYF
CDR3 DNA: TGTGCCAGCAGCCAAGAGTGGCGTTTCTCCTACGAGCAGTACTTC
clone size: NA
V gene: TRBV3-1
D gene: NA
J gene: TRBJ2-7
CDR3 length: 15

CDR3 protein: CAISLAGPQETQYF
CDR3 DNA: TGTGCCATCAGTTTAGCGGGGCCGCAAGAGACCCAGTACTTC
clone size: few
V gene: TRBV10-3
D gene: TRBD2
J gene: TRBJ2-5
CDR3 length: 14

CDR3 protein: CASSVRASQPQHF
CDR3 DNA: TGTGCCAGCAGTGTCCGGGCTAGTCAGCCCCAGCATTTT
clone size: NA
V gene: TRBV27
D gene: NA
J gene: TRBJ1-5
CDR3 length: 13

CDR3 protein: CGSGRGIPSQQTQFF
CDR3 DNA: TGTGGCAGCGGGAGGGGCATTCCCTCCCAACAAACCCAGTTCTTC
clone size: once
V gene: TRBV6-5
D gene: TRBD2
J gene: TRBJ2-1
CDR3 length: 15

CDR3 protein: CASSQGGGISYNSPLHF
CDR3 DNA: TGCGCCAGCAGCCAAGGTGGTGGGATCTCCTATAATTCACCCCTCCACTTT
clone size: few
V gene: TRBV4-1
D gene: NA
J gene: TRBJ1-6
CDR3 length: 17

CDR3 protein: CASSQLGGPYNEQFF
CDR3 DNA: TGTGCCAGCAGTCAACTAGGAGGACCTTACAACGAGCAGTTCTTC
clone size: NA
V gene: TRBV6-6
D gene: NA
J gene: TRBJ2-1
CDR3 length: 15

CDR3 protein: CSARGATYNEQFF
CDR3 DNA: TGCAGTGCTCGGGGGGCCACCTACAATGAGCAGTTCTTC
clone size: many
V gene: TRBV20-1
D gene: NA
J gene: TRBJ2-1
CDR3 length: 13

CDR3 protein: CAGLMGTEAFF
CDR3 DNA: TGTGCCGGTCTCATGGGCACTGAAGCTTTCTTT
clone size: NA
V gene: TRBV6-1
D gene: NA
J gene: TRBJ1-1
CDR3 length: 11

CDR3 protein: CSARDPAGATGELFF
CDR3 DNA: TGCAGTGCTAGAGACCCAGCGGGAGCCACCGGGGAGCTGTTTTTT
clone size: NA
V gene: TRBV20-1
D gene: TRBD2
J gene: TRBJ2-2
CDR3 length: 15

CDR3 protein: CASSLAGGQGGNIQYF
CDR3 DNA: TGTGCCAGCAGCTTAGCGGGGGGACAGGGTGGCAACATTCAGTACTTC
clone size: few
V gene: TRBV7-2
D gene: TRBD1
J gene: TRBJ2-4
CDR3 length: 16

CDR3 protein: CASRETGVHMNTEAFF
CDR3 DNA: TGTGCCAGCAGGGAAACAGGGGTCCACATGAACACTGAAGCTTTCTTT
clone size: NA
V gene: TRBV6-1
D gene: TRBD1
J gene: TRBJ1-1
CDR3 length: 16

CDR3 protein: CATFGSYGQYF
CDR3 DNA: TGTGCCACCTTTGGCTCCTACGGGCAGTACTTC
clone size: NA
V gene: TRBV10-3
D gene: NA
J gene: TRBJ2-7
CDR3 length: 11

CDR3 protein: CSARSTGSYEQYF
CDR3 DNA: TGCAGTGCTAGATCTACAGGATCCTACGAGCAGTACTTC
clone size: NA
V gene: TRBV20-1
D gene: NA
J gene: TRBJ2-7
CDR3 length: 13

CDR3 protein: CASIGLVETQYF
CDR3 DNA: TGTGCCAGCATTGGACTAGTGGAGACCCAGTACTTC
clone size: NA
V gene: TRBV25-1
D gene: TRBD2
J gene: TRBJ2-5
CDR3 length: 12

CDR3 protein: CASSTFTKDQPQHF
CDR3 DNA: TGTGCCAGCAGCACCTTCACAAAAGATCAGCCCCAGCATTTT
clone size: NA
V gene: TRBV11-2
D gene: NA
J gene: TRBJ1-5
CDR3 length: 14

CDR3 protein: CASRRTSGRVSEQFF
CDR3 DNA: TGTGCCAGCAGAAGGACTAGCGGGAGGGTTAGTGAGCAGTTCTTC
clone size: NA
V gene: TRBV12-3/TRBV12-4
D gene: TRBD2
J gene: TRBJ2-1
CDR3 length: 15

CDR3 protein: CASRGRGIQPQHF
CDR3 DNA: TGTGCCAGCAGGGGGAGGGGGATTCAGCCCCAGCATTTT
clone size: NA
V gene: TRBV27
D gene: NA
J gene: TRBJ1-5
CDR3 length: 13

CDR3 protein: CSVPRTGNGYEQYF
CDR3 DNA: TGCAGCGTCCCCCGGACAGGGAATGGCTACGAGCAGTACTTC
clone size: NA
V gene: TRBV29-1
D gene: TRBD1
J gene: TRBJ2-7
CDR3 length: 14

CDR3 protein: CASRLGGENTEAFF
CDR3 DNA: TGTGCCAGCCGCCTGGGGGGAGAGAACACTGAAGCTTTCTTT
clone size: NA
V gene: TRBV7-9
D gene: NA
J gene: TRBJ1-1
CDR3 length: 14

CDR3 protein: CASSPLGGALETQYF
CDR3 DNA: TGTGCCAGCAGCCCACTCGGGGGGGCCTTAGAGACCCAGTACTTC
clone size: NA
V gene: TRBV28
D gene: TRBD2
J gene: TRBJ2-5
CDR3 length: 15

CDR3 protein: CASSSHAVGQGNTIYF
CDR3 DNA: TGTGCCAGCAGCTCACATGCGGTTGGTCAGGGAAACACCATATATTTT
clone size: NA
V gene: TRBV7-3
D gene: NA
J gene: TRBJ1-3
CDR3 length: 16

CDR3 protein: CASKFNGGGYTF
CDR3 DNA: TGTGCCAGCAAGTTCAACGGAGGAGGCTACACCTTC
clone size: few
V gene: TRBV27
D gene: NA
J gene: TRBJ1-2
CDR3 length: 12

CDR3 protein: CASSSDRGAVETQYF
CDR3 DNA: TGTGCCAGCAGTTCTGACCGCGGGGCCGTGGAGACCCAGTACTTC
clone size: NA
V gene: TRBV6-5
D gene: NA
J gene: TRBJ2-5
CDR3 length: 15

CDR3 protein: CASSGAPGGTRDSNEQYF
CDR3 DNA: TGTGCCAGCAGTGGAGCTCCAGGGGGGACTAGGGATTCCAATGAGCAGTACTTC
clone size: NA
V gene: TRBV6-1
D gene: NA
J gene: TRBJ2-7
CDR3 length: 18

CDR3 protein: CSVAGTVPTDTQYF
CDR3 DNA: TGCAGCGTGGCGGGCACGGTACCGACAGATACGCAGTATTTT
clone size: NA
V gene: TRBV29-1
D gene: NA
J gene: TRBJ2-3
CDR3 length: 14

CDR3 protein: CASGLDRVNEQFF
CDR3 DNA: TGTGCTAGTGGTTTGGACAGGGTCAATGAGCAGTTCTTC
clone size: once
V gene: TRBV12-5
D gene: NA
J gene: TRBJ2-1
CDR3 length: 13

CDR3 protein: CATSDVNRVSTDTQYF
CDR3 DNA: TGTGCCACCAGTGATGTCAACAGGGTTAGCACAGATACGCAGTATTTT
clone size: NA
V gene: TRBV24-1
D gene: NA
J gene: TRBJ2-3
CDR3 length: 16

CDR3 protein: CSAVTGGSYNEQFF
CDR3 DNA: TGCAGTGCTGTAACAGGCGGCTCCTACAATGAGCAGTTCTTC
clone size: NA
V gene: TRBV20-1
D gene: NA
J gene: TRBJ2-1
CDR3 length: 14

CDR3 protein: CASRPRRARDTEAFF
CDR3 DNA: TGTGCCAGCAGACCTCGCAGGGCCAGGGACACTGAAGCTTTCTTT
clone size: NA
V gene: TRBV11-2
D gene: NA
J gene: TRBJ1-1
CDR3 length: 15

CDR3 protein: CASSLGQGAGYEQYF
CDR3 DNA: TGTGCCAGCAGCTTGGGACAGGGGGCTGGTTACGAGCAGTACTTC
clone size: NA
V gene: TRBV9
D gene: TRBD1
J gene: TRBJ2-7
CDR3 length: 15

CDR3 protein: CASSFQTGETQYF
CDR3 DNA: TGTGCCAGCAGTTTTCAGACAGGGGAGACCCAGTACTTC
clone size: NA
V gene: TRBV27
D gene: TRBD1
J gene: TRBJ2-5
CDR3 length: 13

CDR3 protein: CASSLPSRTTTGELFF
CDR3 DNA: TGTGCCAGCAGCCTCCCCTCCCGGACAACCACCGGGGAGCTGTTTTTT
clone size: once
V gene: TRBV28
D gene: NA
J gene: TRBJ2-2
CDR3 length: 16

CDR3 protein: CSVEDRGYTGNTIYF
CDR3 DNA: TGCAGCGTCGAGGACAGGGGGTATACTGGAAACACCATATATTTT
clone size: once
V gene: TRBV29-1
D gene: TRBD1
J gene: TRBJ1-3
CDR3 length: 15

CDR3 protein: CASKVWGQISYNEQFF
CDR3 DNA: TGTGCCAGCAAAGTCTGGGGACAGATCTCCTACAATGAGCAGTTCTTC
clone size: NA
V gene: TRBV27
D gene: TRBD1
J gene: TRBJ2-1
CDR3 length: 16

CDR3 protein: CASSQDMASGSLGQETQYF
CDR3 DNA: TGCGCCAGCAGCCAAGATATGGCTAGCGGCTCGCTAGGACAAGAGACCCAGTACTTC
clone size: NA
V gene: TRBV4-3
D gene: TRBD2
J gene: TRBJ2-5
CDR3 length: 19

CDR3 protein: CASSSIGISYGYTF
CDR3 DNA: TGTGCCAGCAGTTCGATCGGGATTTCCTATGGCTACACCTTC
clone size: few
V gene: TRBV12-3/TRBV12-4
D gene: NA
J gene: TRBJ1-2
CDR3 length: 14

CDR3 protein: CSAVRQGTDTQYF
CDR3 DNA: TGCAGTGCTGTAAGACAGGGCACAGATACGCAGTATTTT
clone size: many
V gene: TRBV20-1
D gene: NA
J gene: TRBJ2-3
CDR3 length: 13